This TCR beta chain was captured by sequencing in a study of blood T cell repertoires in COVID-19. Turning to the study itself: Material from acute and convalescent COVID-19 was sourced from the United States, Italy and Spain.

Trimming removed 6 bases from V and 10 bases from J, with 11 bases in between. This CDR3 comprises 11 residues. Profiled with immunoSEQ multiplex PCR; TCRdb holds only in-frame clones, not every one. The sample yields fewer than 250,000 clones, roughly 84% seen once. Sequenced material: peripheral blood. The receptor was derived from a human donor in a cohort sampled during active COVID-19. The V call is TRBV12-3 or TRBV12-4, the J call TRBJ2-3; perhaps TRBD2 as D (6 bases). This CDR3 is CASSGGVAQYF. As DNA, the CDR3 is TGTGCCAGCAGCGGCGGGGTGGCGCAGTATTTT.